Each of the 10 T cell receptor beta chains below was sequenced from the same sample in a study of T cell responses to AZD1222 COVID-19 vaccine. Using immunoSEQ multiplex PCR, the repertoire was profiled, and TCRdb retains in-frame clones only, with some absent. The table lists over 80,000 clones, 80% to 90% of them singletons. Source: peripheral blood, taken on day 0 of AZD1222 vaccination. The receptors originated from an adult in good health.

V gene TRBV7-6 combines with J gene TRBJ2-2; 8 positions match TRBD2. Germline assignment: CDR1 SGHVS and CDR2 FNYEAQ. V was clipped by 4 bases and J by 5 bases; unmatched bases: 9. This CDR3 contains 16 residues. The CDR3 bases are TGTGCCAGCAGCTCCTCACGGGGGGGCCGTACCGGGGAGCTGTTTTTT. This codes for CASSSSRGGRTGELFF.

This clone was observed a single time. The CDR3 reads CASRDYSNQPQHF. The DNA for the CDR3 is TGTGCCAGCAGGGATTATAGCAATCAGCCCCAGCATTTT. The chain recombines TRBV6-5 with TRBJ1-5; unclear D gene. Germline V gene data show CDR1 as MNHEY and CDR2 as SVGAGI. The V gene lost 6 bases and the J gene lost 0 bases, with 6 bases spanning the gap. The CDR3 is 13 amino acids.

The V and J genes are TRBV10-1 and TRBJ1-4; 10 positions agree with TRBD1. CDR3 length: 15 amino acids. From germline, CDR1 is WNHNN and CDR2 SYGVQD (reference sequence). V lost 5 bases to trimming and J lost 5 bases; unmatched junction nucleotides: 5. CDR3 sequence (DNA): TGCGCCAGCAGTCCCGGACAGGGGGGAAATGAAAAACTGTTTTTT. Its protein product is CASSPGQGGNEKLFF.

The V gene is TRBV5-1, the J gene TRBJ1-1; 8 bases are a match to TRBD1. The CDR3 covers 20 residues. V lost 3 bases, J lost 0 bases, and 19 bases stayed unmatched. Germline CDR1 is SGHRS and CDR2 is YFSETQ. The CDR3 nucleotides read TGCGCCAGCAGCTCCACCGGGACAGGAAGCGCTCAAGTTCTGAACACTGAAGCTTTCTTT. Its translation: CASSSTGTGSAQVLNTEAFF.

In this sample, this clone turned up once. CDR3 region: CASSPLQGADQPQHF. Here the CDR3 DNA reads TGTGCCAGCTCACCACTTCAGGGGGCGGATCAGCCCCAGCATTTT. The J gene is TRBJ1-5, the V gene TRBV18, with 8 bases identical to TRBD1. CDR3 size: 15 residues. In germline, CDR1 is KGHSH, CDR2 LQKENI. J gave up 5 bases and V 1 base, and 4 bases lay outside the gene matches.

The chain joins TRBV6-5 to TRBJ1-6; 7 bases map to TRBD1. Germline CDR1 reads MNHEY; CDR2 reads SVGAGI. This CDR3 spans 14 amino acids. Trimming at V came to 4 bases and at J to 4 bases, leaving 1 base not matched to a gene. CDR3 nucleotides: TGTGCCAGCAGTTTGGGACAGTATAATTCACCCCTCCACTTT. This codes for CASSLGQYNSPLHF.

There are a few counts of this clone. The genes are TRBV7-2 and TRBJ2-3; 13 positions agree with TRBD2. This CDR3 has 18 amino acids. CDR1 and CDR2 from the germline V gene are SGHTA and FQGNSA. J was trimmed by 5 bases and V by 4 bases; bases with no gene match: 12. The chain's CDR3 is CASSSPPLGLAGIDTQYF. As DNA, the CDR3 is TGTGCCAGCAGCTCCCCTCCCCTGGGACTAGCGGGAATAGATACGCAGTATTTT.

The rearrangement uses TRBV28 and TRBJ1-5; D ambiguous. V lost 5 bases to trimming and J lost 4 bases, with 9 bases between them. Germline assignment: CDR1 MDHEN and CDR2 SYDVKM. This CDR3 is 13 amino acids long. The CDR3 DNA follows: TGTGCCAGCAGTCTTGAGGCGAATCAGCCCCAGCATTTT. The encoded protein is CASSLEANQPQHF. The full variable domain, its missing parts supplied by reference TRBV28 and TRBJ1-5, is DVKVTQSSRYLVKRTGEKVFLECVQDMDHENMFWYRQDPGLGLRLIYFSYDVKMKEKGDIPEGYSVSREKKERFSLILESASTNQTSMYLCASSLEANQPQHFGDGTRLSIL.

The V call is TRBV5-6, the J call TRBJ2-7, with a tentative D call TRBD1 (5 bases). Germline V gene lookup returns CDR1 SGHDT and CDR2 YYEEEE. The ends were cut back, 4 bases at V and 7 bases at J, with 15 bases in the middle. The length of the CDR3 is 13 residues. Here the CDR3 reads CASSTDMSREQYF. The CDR3 region has the DNA TGTGCCAGCAGCACGGACATGTCTCGGGAGCAGTACTTC.

A note on this clone: The same CDR3 can be traced to other DNA sequences in this sample. The chain employs TRBV11-3 and TRBJ2-1; D is perhaps TRBD2 (5 bases). Germline-derived CDR1 and CDR2 are SGHNT and YENEEA. The V end was cut by 1 base, the J end by 7 bases, with 11 bases between. The CDR3 spans 14 residues. CDR3 residues: CASSLGGRGNEQFF. For the CDR3, the DNA is TGTGCCAGCAGCTTAGGAGGGAGAGGGAATGAGCAGTTCTTC.